This passage covers 22 T cell receptor beta chains from one sample sequenced in a study of T cells in Graves' hyperthyroidism and ophthalmopathy. RNA transcripts gave rise to amplified TCR beta CDR3 regions. Carried out on the TCR CDR3, a first-round RT-PCR used the HTBI primer set. From the multiplex PCR reads, TCRdb called clonotypes with MiXCR, one entry per CDR3 protein. Of fewer than 700,000 distinct CDR3 sequences in the sample, around 15% were seen once. Sample: blood. These TCRs come from a woman aged 25-40 years with Graves' hyperthyroidism.

The V and J genes are TRBV11-3 and TRBJ2-2; D is uncertain. Trimming cost V 2 bases and J 4 bases, with 11 bases left between them. The germline CDR1 and CDR2 sequences are SGHNT and YENEEA. This CDR3 has 15 residues. The CDR3 region is CASSLMWQITGELFF. The CDR3 DNA sequence: TGTGCCAGCAGCTTAATGTGGCAGATCACCGGGGAGCTGTTTTTT.

This clonotype was seen at least ten times. The rearrangement links TRBV30 to TRBJ2-7, with D maybe TRBD1 (5 bases). Trimming shortened V by 0 bases and J by 4 bases, and 10 bases separated the two germline ends. There are 13 residues in the CDR3. Germline V CDR1 and CDR2: GTSNPN, SVGIG (reference sequence). The CDR3 is CAWSVGVEYEQYF. For the CDR3, the DNA is TGTGCCTGGAGTGTAGGGGTGGAATACGAGCAGTACTTC.

The genes are TRBV19 and TRBJ2-4; 11 bases fit TRBD2. Looked up from germline, CDR1 is LNHDA and CDR2 is SQIVND (reference sequence). The CDR3 is made up of 17 amino acids. The V segment lost 2 bases and the J segment 6 bases; nucleotides outside the gene matches: 9. The CDR3 spells CASSIILAGGPLNIQYF. In DNA form, the CDR3 reads TGTGCCAGTAGTATAATCTTAGCGGGAGGGCCCTTAAACATTCAGTACTTC.

This clonotype was counted only a few times. The chain joins TRBV5-1 to TRBJ1-5; 7 positions match TRBD1. This CDR3 is 14 amino acids long. Germline V gives CDR1 SGHRS, CDR2 YFSETQ. V dropped 4 bases and J dropped 0; count of bases not matched to a gene: 1. This chain's CDR3 is CASSEGASNQPQHF. The CDR3 DNA follows: TGCGCCAGCAGCGAGGGGGCTAGCAATCAGCCCCAGCATTTT.

This clonotype was detected ten times or more. CDR3 nucleotides: TGTGCCAGCAGTGAAACCTTAGTGTACGAGCAGTACTTC. As protein: CASSETLVYEQYF. The gene calls are TRBV2 and TRBJ2-7; D remains unclear. The V and J ends lost 2 bases and 4 bases respectively, with 9 bases between them. Looked up from germline, CDR1 is SNHLY and CDR2 is FYNNEI. The length of the CDR3 is 13 residues.

This clonotype has just a few counts. The chain has TRBV7-9 and TRBJ2-5, with a tentative D call TRBD1 (6 bases). There are 14 residues in the CDR3. The germline CDR1 and CDR2 sequences are SEHNR and FQNEAQ (reference sequence). V lost 5 bases to trimming and J lost 4 bases, with 14 bases between them. This chain's CDR3 is CASSHTGSGETQYF. The CDR3 DNA sequence: TGTGCCAGCAGCCATACAGGGTCGGGAGAGACCCAGTACTTC.

The sample holds many counts of this clonotype. V and J are TRBV11-2 and TRBJ2-7, with 9 bases matching TRBD1. The V segment lost 3 bases and the J segment 3 bases; nucleotides outside the gene matches: 3. CDR3 length: 14 amino acids. From germline, CDR1 is SGHAT and CDR2 FQNNGV. The CDR3 here is CASSLGQGVYEQYF. CDR3 coding DNA: TGTGCCAGCAGCTTGGGACAGGGAGTCTACGAGCAGTACTTC.

This clonotype has at least ten counts. V and J are TRBV3-1 and TRBJ2-7, with 9 nucleotides matching TRBD1. The germline V gene has CDR1 LGHDT and CDR2 YNNKEL (reference sequence). Unmatched junction bases numbered 5, after V lost 1 base and J lost 1 base. The CDR3 sequence is 16 residues long. The CDR3 bases are TGTGCCAGCAGCCAAGTGGGGACAGGGAAATCCTACGAGCAGTACTTC. The encoded protein is CASSQVGTGKSYEQYF.

The chain joins TRBV6-1 to TRBJ2-4, with 9 nucleotides matching TRBD1. Unmatched junction bases numbered 9, after V lost 6 bases and J lost 6 bases. The CDR3 has 15 residues. Germline V CDR1 and CDR2: MNHNS, SASEGT. CDR3 amino acids: CASRPDRGALNIQYF. CDR3 nucleotides: TGTGCCAGCAGGCCGGACAGGGGAGCGTTAAACATTCAGTACTTC.

The chain uses TRBV19 and TRBJ2-3; 8 positions agree with TRBD2. J was trimmed by 8 bases and V by 2 bases; bases with no gene match: 9. This CDR3 contains 15 residues. Germline-derived CDR1 and CDR2 are LNHDA and SQIVND (reference sequence). CDR3 sequence (DNA): TGTGCCAGTAGTATACGGATAAGCGGGAGAGGTACGCAGTATTTT. This encodes CASSIRISGRGTQYF.

This clonotype appeared many times. The V call is TRBV6-1, the J call TRBJ2-1; possibly TRBD2 for D (6 bases). V was trimmed by 9 bases and J by 10 bases, leaving 19 bases between them. CDR3 length: 13 residues. Germline CDR1 MNHNS, CDR2 SASEGT. CDR3 in amino acids: CASRGRHQGEQFF. The DNA of the CDR3 is TGTGCCAGTAGAGGGAGGCATCAGGGCGAGCAGTTCTTC.

The chain uses TRBV6-1 and TRBJ1-5; possible D gene TRBD1, 5 bases. V was shortened by 6 bases and J by 3 bases, with 9 bases between the two germline ends. The CDR3 has 13 residues. Germline CDR1 is MNHNS and CDR2 is SASEGT. As DNA, the CDR3 is TGTGCCAGCAGGCGGGGGATCAATCAGCCCCAGCATTTT. It translates to CASRRGINQPQHF.

This clonotype was detected many times. The V and J genes are TRBV12-5 and TRBJ2-5, with TRBD2 as a possible D gene (5 bases). V lost 3 bases and J lost 4, with 15 bases in between. Germline values: CDR1 LGHNT, CDR2 FRNRAP. The CDR3 spans 15 residues. CDR3 residues: CASGFGSAVGETQYF. The CDR3 DNA sequence: TGTGCTAGTGGTTTTGGGAGCGCTGTCGGAGAGACCCAGTACTTC. Full variable domain (rest looked up from reference TRBV12-5 and TRBJ2-5): DARVTQTPRHKVTEMGQEVTMRCQPILGHNTVFWYRQTMMQGLELLAYFRNRAPLDDSGMPKDRFSAEMPDATLATLKIQPSEPRDSAVYFCASGFGSAVGETQYFGPGTRLLVL.

A note on this clonotype: Possible read error: a much larger clone is one base away. The chain joins TRBV3-1 to TRBJ2-5, with D perhaps matching TRBD1 (6 bases). Trimming removed 3 bases from V and 1 base from J, with 12 bases in between. The germline V gene has CDR1 LGHDT and CDR2 YNNKEL (reference sequence). CDR3 length: 15 residues. The CDR3 nucleotides read TGTGCCAGCAGCCAGGGGGCGGCGACCCAAGAGACCCAGTACTTC. Translation gives CASSQGAATQETQYF.

This clonotype was counted only a few times. J is TRBJ2-7 and V is TRBV7-3, with 9 bases matching TRBD2. V shed 6 bases and J 4 bases; nucleotides not matched to a gene: 16. The CDR3 is 17 amino acids. CDR1 and CDR2 from the germline V gene are SGHTA and FQGTGA. This CDR3 is CASRMKGTSRFYYEQYF. For the CDR3, the DNA is TGTGCCAGCAGAATGAAAGGGACTAGCAGATTCTATTACGAGCAGTACTTC.

This clonotype occurred many times. The CDR3 spells CAWSPGRSFYEQYF. Here the CDR3 DNA reads TGTGCCTGGAGCCCTGGGAGGAGCTTCTACGAGCAGTACTTC. V usage is TRBV30 and J usage is TRBJ2-7, with D possibly TRBD2 on 6 matching bases. The V gene's germline CDR1 is GTSNPN and CDR2 SVGIG (reference sequence). The CDR3 contains 14 residues. V lost 3 bases to trimming and J lost 3 bases, with 15 bases between them. Using reference TRBV30 and TRBJ2-7 for the parts outside the CDR3, the full variable domain is SQTIHQWPATLVQPVGSPLSLECTVEGTSNPNLYWYRQAAGRGLQLLFYSVGIGQISSEVPQNLSASRPQDRQFILSSKKLLLSDSGFYLCAWSPGRSFYEQYFGPGTRLTVT.

The chain couples TRBV29-1 to TRBJ2-2, with TRBD1 as a possible D gene (5 bases). The germline V gene has CDR1 SQVTM and CDR2 ANQGSEA. The germline V and J ends were trimmed by 7 bases and 6 bases, with 12 bases remaining between them. CDR3 length: 12 residues. The CDR3 loop is CSGEGDAGELFF. CDR3 in DNA: TGCAGCGGGGAAGGGGATGCCGGGGAGCTGTTTTTT.

This clonotype was seen repeatedly, ten times or more. The rearrangement uses TRBV10-3 and TRBJ1-5; D gene uncertain. Germline CDR1 is ENHRY and CDR2 is SYGVKD. The CDR3 has 15 amino acids. With 0 bases removed from V and 0 bases from J, the gap between germline ends came to 6 bases. The CDR3: CAISESVDSNQPQHF. The CDR3 region has the DNA TGTGCCATCAGTGAGTCGGTAGATAGCAATCAGCCCCAGCATTTT.

This clonotype was counted at least ten times. The rearrangement links TRBV20-1 to TRBJ2-7; 10 nucleotides align to TRBD1. V lost 2 bases to trimming and J lost 3 bases; unmatched junction nucleotides: 4. CDR1 and CDR2 (germline): DFQATT, SNEGSKA (reference sequence). This CDR3 is 14 amino acids long. The CDR3 DNA reads as TGCAGTGCTAGAACGGGACAGGGGATCTACGAGCAGTACTTC. It yields the protein CSARTGQGIYEQYF.

This clonotype has a count of ten or more. In DNA form, the CDR3 reads TGTGCCATCAGCGAACGGGAGGGAGGGCCCTACGAGCAGTACTTC. As protein: CAISEREGGPYEQYF. V and J are TRBV10-3 and TRBJ2-7, with TRBD2 identical over 8 bases. V dropped 6 bases and J dropped 2; count of bases not matched to a gene: 9. CDR3 length: 15 amino acids. In germline, CDR1 is ENHRY, CDR2 SYGVKD.

This clonotype was recorded many times. The chain employs TRBV2 and TRBJ2-1; D remains unclear. V was clipped by 4 bases and J by 4 bases, with 5 bases between them. This CDR3 has 12 amino acids. The germline V gene has CDR1 SNHLY and CDR2 FYNNEI. This chain's CDR3 is CASSGDYNEQFF. CDR3 nucleotide sequence: TGTGCCAGCAGTGGGGATTACAATGAGCAGTTCTTC. Full variable domain (remainder filled in from reference TRBV2 and TRBJ2-1): EPEVTQTPSHQVTQMGQEVILRCVPISNHLYFYWYRQILGQKVEFLVSFYNNEISEKSEIFDDQFSVERPDGSNFTLKIRSTKLEDSAMYFCASSGDYNEQFFGPGTRLTVL.

The V and J genes are TRBV27 and TRBJ2-1, with TRBD2 matching 11 bases. The junction had 12 bases not matched to a gene; V was cut back by 4 bases and J by 10 bases. The CDR3 is 16 residues long. Germline V gives CDR1 MNHEY, CDR2 SMNVEV (reference sequence). DNA for the CDR3: TGTGCCAGCAGTTCCTTTACTAGCGGGAGTTACTTAGAGCAGTTCTTC. Its protein product is CASSSFTSGSYLEQFF.